This T cell receptor beta chain was profiled in a study of shared clonotypes between healthy human individuals. Study findings and constraints: Clonotype sharing among donors, it was expected, would be affected by sequencing depth.

A few counts support this clone. As yet, its antigen is unknown. TCRdb's table, derived via immunoSEQ multiplex PCR, lists solely in-frame clones and lacks some. The table lists 100,000 to 130,000 clones, around 68% of them singletons. The source material was memory CD8+ T cells sorted from blood. Subset denoted: CD45RO+ cells pooled with CCR7-negative TemRA cells. The sequence was obtained from a woman in her twenties or thirties in good health.

Here the CDR3 DNA reads TGTGCCAGCAGCTCGACAGGGGACAATGAGCAGTTCTTC. Protein: CASSSTGDNEQFF. The rearrangement links TRBV7-9 to TRBJ2-1, with 8 bases that match TRBD1. Germline values: CDR1 SEHNR, CDR2 FQNEAQ (reference sequence). Losses at the gene ends were 4 bases for V and 5 bases for J; bases not matched to a gene: 1. The CDR3 covers 13 residues.